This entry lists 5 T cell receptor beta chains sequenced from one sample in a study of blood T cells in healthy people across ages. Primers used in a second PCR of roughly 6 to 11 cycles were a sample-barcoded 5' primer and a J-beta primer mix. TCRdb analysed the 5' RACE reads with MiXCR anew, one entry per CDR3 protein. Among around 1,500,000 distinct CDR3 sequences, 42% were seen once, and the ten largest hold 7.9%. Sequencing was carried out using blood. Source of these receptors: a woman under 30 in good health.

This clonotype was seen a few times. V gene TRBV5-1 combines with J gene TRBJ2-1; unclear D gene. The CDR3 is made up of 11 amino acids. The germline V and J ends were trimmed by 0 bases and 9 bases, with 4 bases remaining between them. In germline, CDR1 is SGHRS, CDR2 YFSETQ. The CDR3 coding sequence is TGCGCCAGCAGCTTGGAAGTTGAGCAGTTCTTC. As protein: CASSLEVEQFF.

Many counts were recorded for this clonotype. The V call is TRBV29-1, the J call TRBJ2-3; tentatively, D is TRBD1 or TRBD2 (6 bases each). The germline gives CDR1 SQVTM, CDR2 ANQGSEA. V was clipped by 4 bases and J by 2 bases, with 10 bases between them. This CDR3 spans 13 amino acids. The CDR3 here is CSVVWGATDTQYF. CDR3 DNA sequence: TGCAGCGTTGTTTGGGGGGCCACAGATACGCAGTATTTT.

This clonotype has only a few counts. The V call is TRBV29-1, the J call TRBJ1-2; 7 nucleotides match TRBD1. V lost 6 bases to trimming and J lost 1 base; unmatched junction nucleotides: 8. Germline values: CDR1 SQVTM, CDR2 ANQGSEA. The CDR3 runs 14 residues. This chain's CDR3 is CSVDDHRGNYGYTF. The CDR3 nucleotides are TGCAGCGTCGACGATCACAGGGGTAACTATGGCTACACCTTC.

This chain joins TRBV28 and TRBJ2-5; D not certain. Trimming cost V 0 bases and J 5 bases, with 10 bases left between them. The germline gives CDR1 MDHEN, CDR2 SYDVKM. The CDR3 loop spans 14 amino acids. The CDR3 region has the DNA TGTGCCAGCAGTTTATGGTGGTTTTGGGAGACCCAGTACTTC. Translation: CASSLWWFWETQYF.

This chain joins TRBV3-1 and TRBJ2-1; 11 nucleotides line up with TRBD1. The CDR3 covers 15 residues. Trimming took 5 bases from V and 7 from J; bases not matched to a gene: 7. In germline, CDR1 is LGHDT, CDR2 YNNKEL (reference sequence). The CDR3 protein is CASSGGQGARNEQFF. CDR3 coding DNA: TGTGCCAGCAGCGGAGGACAGGGGGCAAGAAATGAGCAGTTCTTC.